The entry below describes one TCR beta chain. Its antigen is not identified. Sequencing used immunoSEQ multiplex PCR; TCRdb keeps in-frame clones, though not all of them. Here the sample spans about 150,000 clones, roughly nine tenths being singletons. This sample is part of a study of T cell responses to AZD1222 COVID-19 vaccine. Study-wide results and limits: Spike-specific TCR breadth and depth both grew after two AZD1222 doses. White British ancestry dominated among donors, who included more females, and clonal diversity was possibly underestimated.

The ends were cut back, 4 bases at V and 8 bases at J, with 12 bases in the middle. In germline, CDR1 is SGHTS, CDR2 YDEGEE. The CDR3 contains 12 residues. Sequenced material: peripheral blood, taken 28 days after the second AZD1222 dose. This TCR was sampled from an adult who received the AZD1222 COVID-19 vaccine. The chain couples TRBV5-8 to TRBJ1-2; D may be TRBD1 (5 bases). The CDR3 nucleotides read TGTGCCAGCAGCCCCTACAGGCGCGGCTACACCTTC. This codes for CASSPYRRGYTF.